Presented here are 27 T cell receptor beta chains from one specimen sequenced in a study of T cell repertoires in cytomegalovirus infection. A single record per CDR3 protein comes from TCRdb applying MiXCR to the reads. The data show approximately 250,000 distinct CDR3 sequences, with over 20% seen just once and 15% to 20% held by the top ten. The sequencing input was CD8+ T cells from PBMCs. Receptors were obtained from a human donor in good health (CMV status not recorded). Some clones in this sample may be carry-over from other donors' samples.

The chain uses TRBV2 and TRBJ1-5, with TRBD1 as a possible D gene (6 bases). V dropped 6 bases and J dropped 3 bases, with 15 bases sitting between them. Germline V gene sequence: CDR1 SNHLY, CDR2 FYNNEI. This CDR3 contains 15 residues. The CDR3: CASSPSRGDNQPQHF. The DNA of the CDR3 is TGTGCCAGCAGCCCTTCCAGGGGTGACAATCAGCCCCAGCATTTT.

The V gene is TRBV7-3, the J gene TRBJ2-6, with TRBD1 as a possible D gene (6 bases). The CDR3 loop spans 21 amino acids. CDR1 SGHTA and CDR2 FQGTGA come from the germline V gene. Trimming took off 4 bases at V and 5 bases at J, with 30 bases between the two ends. As DNA, the CDR3 is TGTGCCAGCAGCTCCACCCGCATAGAGCCGGACAGCTTTGTTTGGGCCAACGTCCTGACTTTC. Its translation: CASSSTRIEPDSFVWANVLTF.

This clonotype was counted between two and nine times. The V and J genes are TRBV29-1 and TRBJ2-1, with 8 nucleotides matching TRBD1. The V gene's germline CDR1 is SQVTM and CDR2 ANQGSEA. The V and J ends lost 8 bases and 1 base, in that order; junction bases with no gene match: 7. This CDR3 region has 14 residues. CDR3 nucleotide sequence: TGCAGCCTTCAGACAGGGGAATCCTACAATGAGCAGTTCTTC. Translated: CSLQTGESYNEQFF.

This clonotype was observed at least ten times. The V and J genes are TRBV7-3 and TRBJ2-1; tentatively, D is TRBD2 (6 bases). Between the trimmed V and J ends, which lost 4 bases and 5 bases, there was a span of 9 bases. The CDR3 is 13 amino acids. Germline V CDR1 and CDR2: SGHTA, FQGTGA. The CDR3 region is CASSSGLNNEQFF. Here the CDR3 DNA reads TGTGCCAGCAGCTCGGGACTCAACAATGAGCAGTTCTTC.

This chain joins TRBV7-4 and TRBJ1-2; no clear D gene. V was clipped by 1 base and J by 8 bases, with 11 bases between them. Germline lookup yields CDR1 SGHVT and CDR2 SQSDAQ. CDR3 length: 13 amino acids. The CDR3 here is CASSLDASLGYTF. CDR3 nucleotides: TGTGCCAGCAGCTTAGACGCATCTCTGGGCTACACCTTC.

This clonotype has more than one count but fewer than ten. The chain carries TRBV9 and TRBJ2-3, with 7 bases matching TRBD2. Per the germline V gene, CDR1 is SGDLS and CDR2 is YYNGEE. CDR3 length equals 14 residues. V shed 3 bases and J 2 bases; nucleotides not matched to a gene: 3. CDR3 protein: CASSGGGTTDTQYF. The CDR3 nucleotides read TGTGCCAGCAGCGGCGGGGGAACCACAGATACGCAGTATTTT.

For this clonotype: Because the CDR3 is missing its conserved closing phenylalanine or tryptophan, this is likely a read error. This chain joins TRBV11-3 and TRBJ2-3; the match to TRBD2 covers 7 bases. Germline V gene data show CDR1 as SGHNT and CDR2 as YENEEA. The CDR3 has 17 residues. With 5 bases clipped from V and 4 bases from J, the junction kept 15 bases outside the gene matches. As DNA, the CDR3 is TGTGCCAGCAGCGGAGAGGGGCGGGGGAAAGACGCAGATACGCAGTATTCT. This sequence encodes CASSGEGRGKDADTQYS.

The rearrangement links TRBV11-2 to TRBJ2-7; perhaps TRBD1 as D (6 bases). This CDR3 contains 14 residues. V gave up 9 bases and J gave up 4 bases, with 19 bases separating them. CDR1 SGHAT and CDR2 FQNNGV come from the germline V gene. The CDR3 coding sequence is TGTGCCAGTCGAGGGGACACCAGGGGATACGAGCAGTACTTC. Translation gives CASRGDTRGYEQYF.

This clonotype showed up just a few times. The V call is TRBV28, the J call TRBJ2-7, with TRBD1 matching over 8 bases. Germline trimming cut 3 bases from V and 6 bases from J; bases unmatched to any gene: 7. Germline V gene lookup returns CDR1 MDHEN and CDR2 SYDVKM. CDR3 size: 14 residues. The CDR3 coding sequence is TGTGCCAGCAGTTTCAGGGGGCTGCTATCCGAGCAGTACTTC. It translates to CASSFRGLLSEQYF.

This chain joins TRBV20-1 and TRBJ1-1; D gene uncertain. V was shortened by 3 bases and J by 0 bases, with 8 bases between the two germline ends. The CDR3 is 13 amino acids. Germline lookup yields CDR1 DFQATT and CDR2 SNEGSKA (reference sequence). The CDR3 DNA reads as TGCAGTGCTAGGAGGGCCTTGAACACTGAAGCTTTCTTT. It specifies CSARRALNTEAFF.

This sequence joins TRBV7-3 and TRBJ1-2; 9 nucleotides line up with TRBD1. The CDR3 consists of 15 residues. With 5 bases clipped from V and 4 bases from J, the junction kept 8 bases outside the gene matches. Germline assignment: CDR1 SGHTA and CDR2 FQGTGA. CDR3 sequence: CASSTPTDRGYGYTF. CDR3 nucleotide sequence: TGTGCCAGCAGCACGCCGACGGACAGGGGCTATGGCTACACCTTC.

As to this clonotype: A clone one base away is much larger, so this may be a read error. Since the CDR3 does not end with the conserved phenylalanine or tryptophan, this likely comes from a read error. The rearrangement links TRBV7-9 to TRBJ1-2, with a possible D match to TRBD1 (6 bases). This CDR3 has 14 amino acids. V shed 7 bases and J shed 6 bases, with 18 bases lying between them. Germline CDR1 SEHNR, CDR2 FQNEAQ (reference sequence). This CDR3 is CASTTSGGLDGYTS. The DNA for the CDR3 is TGTGCCAGCACCACGTCGGGGGGCTTAGATGGCTACACCTCC.

In this sample, this clonotype turned up many times. This sequence joins TRBV7-8 and TRBJ2-5; 8 bases fit TRBD2. Trimming cost V 5 bases and J 5 bases; bases outside gene matches: 7. This CDR3 spans 14 amino acids. CDR1 and CDR2 (germline): SGHVS, FQNEAQ. DNA of the CDR3: TGTGCCAGCAGCCCCGGGGGGGGCTGGGAGACCCAGTACTTC. Its translation: CASSPGGGWETQYF.

A few counts support this clonotype. The chain recombines TRBV12-3 or TRBV12-4 with TRBJ1-4; D unresolved. V was cut by 6 bases and J by 13 bases, with 21 bases left in between. The CDR3 has 14 amino acids. Here the CDR3 reads CASSRRLRNEGLFF. The CDR3 DNA is TGTGCCAGCAGCCGGCGGTTAAGAAATGAAGGACTGTTTTTT.

The genes are TRBV14 and TRBJ1-4, with D uncertain. CDR3 size: 16 residues. V was trimmed by 1 base and J by 3 bases, leaving 12 bases between them. The germline CDR1 and CDR2 sequences are SGHDN and FVKESK. The CDR3 loop reads CASSQVMDPSNEKLFF. Here the CDR3 DNA reads TGTGCCAGCAGCCAAGTCATGGACCCCTCTAATGAAAAACTGTTTTTT.

This clonotype occurred a few times. J is TRBJ2-1 and V is TRBV28; 7 bases line up with TRBD1. After removal of 6 bases from V and 4 bases from J, the junction contained 12 bases not matched to a gene. Germline V gives CDR1 MDHEN, CDR2 SYDVKM. This CDR3 has 16 residues. The CDR3 here is CASRPPGQSPYNEQFF. Written as DNA, the CDR3 is TGTGCCAGCAGACCTCCGGGACAGAGCCCATACAATGAGCAGTTCTTC.

This clonotype was observed at least ten times. The chain is built from TRBV4-1 and TRBJ2-5, with no clear D. Germline V lookup: CDR1 MGHRA, CDR2 YSYEKL. CDR3 length equals 14 residues. V lost 0 bases and J 0 bases, leaving 5 bases between the germline ends. The chain's CDR3 is CASSQEGYQETQYF. DNA for the CDR3: TGCGCCAGCAGCCAAGAAGGGTACCAAGAGACCCAGTACTTC.

This clonotype was seen more than once but under ten times. The chain links TRBV20-1 to TRBJ1-1; 8 bases fit TRBD1. This CDR3 region has 15 residues. Germline V gene lookup returns CDR1 DFQATT and CDR2 SNEGSKA (reference sequence). The V gene end was trimmed by 1 base and the J gene end by 1 base; junction bases not matched to a gene: 5. DNA of the CDR3: TGCAGTGCTAGAGTTTCAGGGGGCGCGAACACTGAAGCTTTCTTT. The encoded protein is CSARVSGGANTEAFF.

This clonotype appeared a few times. CDR3 sequence (DNA): TGTGCCAGCAGTCAACCAGGCCTAAACACTGAAGCTTTCTTT. Translating gives CASSQPGLNTEAFF. This chain connects TRBV27 to TRBJ1-1; D not certain. Germline V gene lookup returns CDR1 MNHEY and CDR2 SMNVEV (reference sequence). V was shortened by 5 bases and J by 2 bases, with 12 bases between the two germline ends. The CDR3 consists of 14 residues.

A single count supports this clonotype. A much larger clone differs from this one at a single base, so this may be a read error. This chain uses TRBV7-6 with TRBJ2-1; D is perhaps TRBD2 (6 bases). The CDR3 is 13 residues long. The ends were cut back, 4 bases at V and 12 bases at J, with 16 bases in the middle. Germline loops: CDR1 SGHVS, CDR2 FNYEAQ. The CDR3 DNA is TGTGCCAGCAGCTCCGGGACTCTCGATGGGCAGTTCTTC. It encodes CASSSGTLDGQFF.

A few counts support this clonotype. The CDR3 sequence is CASSLAGRRGPSDTQYF. The CDR3 coding sequence is TGTGCCAGCAGCTTAGCGGGTCGGCGGGGGCCTTCAGATACGCAGTATTTT. The rearrangement uses TRBV7-2 and TRBJ2-3, with a tentative D call TRBD2 (7 bases). The CDR3 spans 17 residues. Germline V gene data show CDR1 as SGHTA and CDR2 as FQGNSA. V was clipped by 0 bases and J by 4 bases, with 17 bases between them.

V and J are TRBV15 and TRBJ2-5; D is possibly TRBD1 or TRBD2 (7 bases each). CDR3 length: 15 residues. Germline CDR1 LNHNV, CDR2 YYDKDF (reference sequence). V was pared by 3 bases and J by 2 bases, with 13 bases between. CDR3: CATSSQGGMQETQYF. The CDR3 bases are TGTGCCACCAGCAGCCAGGGGGGGATGCAAGAGACCCAGTACTTC.

This clonotype occurred a few times. The chain couples TRBV6-4 to TRBJ2-5; 9 nucleotides line up with TRBD1. Per germline, CDR1 MRHNA and CDR2 SNTAGT. Trimming at V came to 6 bases and at J to 4 bases, leaving 9 bases not matched to a gene. The CDR3 is 15 amino acids. The DNA of the CDR3 is TGTGCCAGCAGCGTAGGGGGGACAGGGAGAGAGACCCAGTACTTC. It codes for CASSVGGTGRETQYF.

This clonotype occurred a few times. This rearrangement joins TRBV7-9 to TRBJ2-1; D gene ambiguous. The length of the CDR3 is 11 residues. The V end was cut by 5 bases, the J end by 8 bases, with 7 bases between. Per the germline V gene, CDR1 is SEHNR and CDR2 is FQNEAQ (reference sequence). The CDR3 DNA is TGTGCCAGCAGCCTAAACGATGAGCAGTTCTTC. As protein: CASSLNDEQFF.

In its sample, this clonotype was seen a few times. This chain joins TRBV29-1 and TRBJ2-1; D may be TRBD1 (6 bases). CDR1 and CDR2 from the germline V gene are SQVTM and ANQGSEA. The CDR3 length is 16 residues. V was pared by 5 bases and J by 7 bases, with 24 bases between. The CDR3 DNA reads as TGCAGCGTTACGGAATCCGACGGGACAAATTGGAATGAGCAGTTCTTC. As protein: CSVTESDGTNWNEQFF.

V usage is TRBV7-6 and J usage is TRBJ2-7; perhaps TRBD1 as D (5 bases). With 5 bases removed from V and 5 bases from J, the gap between germline ends came to 13 bases. The CDR3 has 13 residues. Germline lookup yields CDR1 SGHVS and CDR2 FNYEAQ. The DNA for the CDR3 is TGTGCCAGCAGCCCCCAGGGTCCCCACGAGCAGTACTTC. Translated: CASSPQGPHEQYF.

This clonotype was counted ten times or more. V and J are TRBV7-2 and TRBJ2-1, with D tentatively TRBD1 (5 bases). Germline V gene data show CDR1 as SGHTA and CDR2 as FQGNSA. The V end lost 5 bases, the J end lost 2 bases, and 16 bases lay between the germline ends. This CDR3 has 16 residues. For the CDR3, the DNA is TGTGCCAGCAGCACGAACGTCGGACAACCCTACAATGAGCAGTTCTTC. Translation gives CASSTNVGQPYNEQFF. Full variable domain (rest looked up from reference TRBV7-2 and TRBJ2-1): GAGVSQSPSNKVTEKGKDVELRCDPISGHTALYWYRQSLGQGLEFLIYFQGNSAPDKSGLPSDRFSAERTGGSVSTLTIQRTQQEDSAVYLCASSTNVGQPYNEQFFGPGTRLTVL.